These T cell receptor beta chains were read from a single sample in a study of neurological immune-mediated disorders. TCRdb re-called the 5' RACE reads through MiXCR, storing one row per CDR3 protein. This table has 55,000 to 70,000 distinct CDR3 sequences, over 4% appearing once. What was sequenced was PBMCs. All receptors come from a human donor with multiple sclerosis. The donor label of this sample is uncertain. The CDR3 runs from the conserved cysteine through the conserved F or W. D genes are given only for firm matches. For some rows the clone size is stated as once, few or many, or as a class when expanded; others skip it.

NA	TRBV5-6	many	TRBJ2-3	16	TGTGCCAGCAGCTTTAGTAAGCGGGCCTACACAGATACGCAGTATTTT	CASSFSKRAYTDTQYF
NA	TRBV5-5	many	TRBJ2-1	15	TGTGCCAGCAGCTCAGCCCCGGACAGTTACAATGAGCAGTTCTTC	CASSSAPDSYNEQFF
NA	TRBV27	many	TRBJ2-1	12	TGTGCCAGTCGGGGAATCTACAATGAGCAGTTCTTC	CASRGIYNEQFF
NA	TRBV20-1	many	TRBJ1-1	13	TGCAGTGCTAGAGATGTTGGGAACACTGAAGCTTTCTTT	CSARDVGNTEAFF
TRBD2	TRBV5-1	few	TRBJ2-3	15	TGCGCCAGCAGCCCGGGGGGGGCCGGCACAGATACGCAGTATTTT	CASSPGGAGTDTQYF
NA	TRBV10-3	many	TRBJ1-1	14	TGTGCCATCAGTGGTCAGGGCTCCAGGACTGAAGCTTTCTTT	CAISGQGSRTEAFF
NA	TRBV5-6	many	TRBJ1-1	13	TGTGCCAGCAGCCTGGCGGGGATCACTGAAGCTTTCTTT	CASSLAGITEAFF
TRBD1	TRBV6-1	many	TRBJ2-3	17	TGTGCCAGCAGTCTAACATATCCCGGGACAGGGGCGGATACGCAGTATTTT	CASSLTYPGTGADTQYF
TRBD1	TRBV20-1	many	TRBJ2-3	15	TGCAGTGCCGCCGGGACAGTTACTAGCACAGATACGCAGTATTTT	CSAAGTVTSTDTQYF
TRBD1	TRBV5-5	many	TRBJ1-1	17	TGTGCCAGCAGCTCCGACCTATTCGGACAGGGGAGCACTGAAGCTTTCTTT	CASSSDLFGQGSTEAFF
NA	TRBV29-1	many	TRBJ2-3	14	TGCAGCGTTGATAGGGGCCTTGGCACAGATACGCAGTATTTT	CSVDRGLGTDTQYF
NA	TRBV5-6	many	TRBJ2-7	17	TGTGCCAGCAGCTTGGGAACGTTGACCACGAGGCCCTACGAGCAGTACTTC	CASSLGTLTTRPYEQYF
TRBD1	TRBV5-1	few	TRBJ2-5	15	TGCGCCAGCAGCGGAACGGGACAGACTCAAGAGACCCAGTACTTC	CASSGTGQTQETQYF
TRBD1	TRBV6-5	many	TRBJ1-5	15	TGTGCCAGCAGTTATAGGGGGCACAAAGATCAGCCCCAGCATTTT	CASSYRGHKDQPQHF
NA	TRBV5-1	many	TRBJ1-1	15	TGCGCCAGCAGCGCCATACAGGGTGGGAGGACTGAAGCTTTCTTT	CASSAIQGGRTEAFF
TRBD1	TRBV12-3/TRBV12-4	many	TRBJ2-1	16	TGTGCCAGCAGCTCCTACAGGGGGAAGTCCTACAATGAGCAGTTCTTC	CASSSYRGKSYNEQFF
NA	TRBV5-1	many	TRBJ2-7	12	TGCGCCAGCAGCTTGACCAGCTACGAGCAGTACTTC	CASSLTSYEQYF
TRBD2	TRBV11-3	many	TRBJ2-1	17	TGTGCCAGCAGCTCCCGACTAGCGGGGGAACCTGAAGCTGAGCAGTTCTTC	CASSSRLAGEPEAEQFF
NA	TRBV7-8	many	TRBJ2-4	12	TGTGCCAGCAGCTTAACCGAGAACATTCAGTACTTC	CASSLTENIQYF
NA	TRBV24-1	NA	TRBJ1-2	12	TGTGCCACCAGTGACTCACGACAGAGCTACACCTTC	CATSDSRQSYTF
TRBD2	TRBV7-2	many	TRBJ2-1	13	TGTGCCAGCAGCACGGGACTAGCTTTTGAGCAGTTCTTC	CASSTGLAFEQFF
NA	TRBV5-1	many	TRBJ2-7	14	TGCGCCAGCAGCTTTACCACAGGCTCCTACGAGCAGTACTTC	CASSFTTGSYEQYF
NA	TRBV20-1	many	TRBJ1-1	13	TGCAGTGCTAGCGCAGGAGCGAGCCCTGAAGCTTTCTTT	CSASAGASPEAFF
NA	TRBV20-1	NA	TRBJ1-1	13	TGCAGTGCCGCGCGCTTGGGGGACACTGAAGCTTTCTTT	CSAARLGDTEAFF
TRBD1	TRBV5-1	many	TRBJ1-2	14	TGCGCCAGCAGCTTCGGACAGGGCAACTATGGCTACACCTTC	CASSFGQGNYGYTF
NA	TRBV11-2	many	TRBJ2-4	14	TGTGCCAGCAGCTTAGGACGGGGATCAAACATTCAGTACTTC	CASSLGRGSNIQYF